This record covers a single TCR beta chain. Its antigen is unidentified. Germline CDR1 reads ENHRY; CDR2 reads SYGVKD. V dropped 2 bases and J dropped 4 bases, with 6 bases sitting between them. This CDR3 region has 13 residues. This sample stems from a study of T cells in Graves' hyperthyroidism and ophthalmopathy. Whole-study findings and limits: Ophthalmopathy got predicted by the model a median around 6.6 months before its onset. The majority of expanded thyroid clonotypes above 0.001 also appeared in blood.

Diagnostic decisions used clinical symptoms, serum thyroxine and TRAb, thyroid ultrasound and orbital computed tomography. Researchers amplified the TCR beta CDR3 regions from RNA transcripts. HTBI primers were employed in a first-round RT-PCR of the TCR CDR3. TCRdb fed the multiplex PCR reads into MiXCR, producing one record per CDR3 protein. The data show some 490,000 distinct CDR3 sequences, roughly 22% seen once. The chain has TRBV10-3 and TRBJ1-3, with D unresolved. The clonotype was recovered from a woman between 65 and 79 years old with Graves' ophthalmopathy. The sample was blood. The CDR3 DNA reads TGTGCCATCAGTGAGGGGCTGGGAAACACCATATATTTT. Translating it yields CAISEGLGNTIYF.